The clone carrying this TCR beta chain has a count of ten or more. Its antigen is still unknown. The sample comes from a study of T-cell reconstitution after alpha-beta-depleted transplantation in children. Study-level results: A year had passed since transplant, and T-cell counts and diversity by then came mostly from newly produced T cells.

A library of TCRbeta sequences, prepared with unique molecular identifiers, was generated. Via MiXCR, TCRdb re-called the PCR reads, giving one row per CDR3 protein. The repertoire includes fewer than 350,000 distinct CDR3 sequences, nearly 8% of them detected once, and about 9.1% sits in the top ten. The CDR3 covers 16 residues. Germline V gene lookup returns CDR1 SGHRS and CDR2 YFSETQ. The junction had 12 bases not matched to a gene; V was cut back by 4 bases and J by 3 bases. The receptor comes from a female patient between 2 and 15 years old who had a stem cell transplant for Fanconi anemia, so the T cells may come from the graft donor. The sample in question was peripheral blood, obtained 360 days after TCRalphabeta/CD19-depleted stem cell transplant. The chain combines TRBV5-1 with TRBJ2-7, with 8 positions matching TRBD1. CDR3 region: CASSPLSTGASYEQYF. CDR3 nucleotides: TGCGCCAGCAGCCCCCTCTCGACAGGGGCCAGCTACGAGCAGTACTTC.